The 2 T cell receptor beta chains below were found in one sample sequenced in a study of blood T cells in healthy people across ages. Primers used in a second PCR of roughly 6 to 11 cycles were a sample-barcoded 5' primer and a J-beta primer mix. TCRdb used MiXCR to reprocess the 5' RACE reads, holding one entry per CDR3 protein. The table shows around 1.7 million distinct CDR3 sequences, with roughly 28% occurring only once. Sequencing used blood. These receptors were taken from a woman aged 25 to 39 in good health.

V is TRBV28 and J is TRBJ1-1; the match to TRBD1 covers 9 bases. Germline V gene data show CDR1 as MDHEN and CDR2 as SYDVKM. This CDR3 has 16 amino acids. V lost 7 bases to trimming and J lost 5 bases; unmatched junction nucleotides: 14. CDR3 protein: CASTLWGQGFGTEAFF. The CDR3 bases are TGTGCCAGCACCCTATGGGGACAGGGATTTGGAACTGAAGCTTTCTTT.

Points on this clonotype: A much larger clone lies one base from this, so it may be a read error. The chain couples TRBV20-1 to TRBJ2-7; D gene ambiguous. This CDR3 contains 14 residues. Germline V gene sequence: CDR1 DFQATT, CDR2 SNEGSKA (reference sequence). Trimming left V 1 base short and J 1 base short, with 11 bases between. CDR3 residues: CSARAPEVSYEQYF. In nucleotides, the CDR3 is TGCAGTGCTAGAGCGCCTGAGGTTTCCTACGAGCAGTACTTC.